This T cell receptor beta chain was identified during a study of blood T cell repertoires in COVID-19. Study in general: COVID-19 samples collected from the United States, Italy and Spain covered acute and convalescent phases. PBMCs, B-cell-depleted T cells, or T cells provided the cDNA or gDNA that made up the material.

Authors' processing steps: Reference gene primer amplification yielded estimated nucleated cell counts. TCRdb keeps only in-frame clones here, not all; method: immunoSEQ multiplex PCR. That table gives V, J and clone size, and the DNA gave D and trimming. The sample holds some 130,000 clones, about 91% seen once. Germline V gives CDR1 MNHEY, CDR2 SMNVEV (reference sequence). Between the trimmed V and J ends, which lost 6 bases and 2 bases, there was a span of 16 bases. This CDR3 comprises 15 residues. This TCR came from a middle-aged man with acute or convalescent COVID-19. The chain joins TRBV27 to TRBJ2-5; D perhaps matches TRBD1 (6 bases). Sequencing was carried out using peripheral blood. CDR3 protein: CASRPIRGPQETQYF. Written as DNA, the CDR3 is TGTGCCAGCAGGCCCATCAGGGGTCCGCAAGAGACCCAGTACTTC.